These 32 T cell receptor beta chains originate from one sample sequenced in a study of T cells expressing NK-cell markers. TCRdb reprocessed the 5' RACE reads, with one entry per CDR3 protein and no DNA. Here the sample table reports 500,000 to 700,000 distinct CDR3 sequences. Material for sequencing was blood T cells: a sorted CD56 or NKG2C T cell subset, CD4+ or CD8+ T cells, or bulk PBMC T cells (not recorded which). The receptor set was obtained from a man aged 18 to 30 in good health.

The chain combines TRBV3-1 with TRBJ2-7; TCRdb lists TRBD1, though no DNA is available to test this call. The CDR3 sequence is 13 residues long. CDR1 is LGHDT, CDR2 YNNKEL, per germline (reference sequence). CDR3: CASSPQGVGEQYF.

The chain uses TRBV5-1 and TRBJ1-1; the TCRdb call, TRBD1, lacks DNA for checking. The CDR3 spans 16 residues. The germline V gene encodes CDR1 SGHRS and CDR2 YFSETQ. The CDR3 region is CASRRDRNGGNTEAFF. Full variable domain (missing parts from reference TRBV5-1 and TRBJ1-1): KAGVTQTPRYLIKTRGQQVTLSCSPISGHRSVSWYQQTPGQGLQFLFEYFSETQRNKGNFPGRFSGRQFSNSRSEMNVSTLELGDSALYLCASRRDRNGGNTEAFFGQGTRLTVV.

This rearrangement joins TRBV15 to TRBJ1-1; lacking DNA, the TRBD1 call made by TCRdb goes unchecked. Germline V lookup: CDR1 LNHNV, CDR2 YYDKDF (reference sequence). The CDR3 contains 14 residues. Here the CDR3 reads CATSDRVWNTEAFF.

The chain uses TRBV7-2 and TRBJ2-5. The CDR3 sequence is 15 residues long. CDR1 is SGHTA and CDR2 is FQGNSA in the germline V gene. The CDR3 region is CASSLSLAVKETQYF.

V is TRBV29-1 and J is TRBJ2-7; TCRdb's D call of TRBD2 is untestable without DNA. Germline V lookup: CDR1 SQVTM, CDR2 ANQGSEA. CDR3 length: 14 residues. CDR3 in amino acids: CSVVSGRSSYEQYF.

The chain uses TRBV4-1 and TRBJ2-7; TCRdb calls TRBD1, which cannot be checked without DNA. Germline lookup yields CDR1 MGHRA and CDR2 YSYEKL. This CDR3 region has 15 residues. The CDR3 spells CASSHGPGLNYEQYF.

The genes are TRBV27 and TRBJ2-2; TCRdb names TRBD1, which stays unverified in the absence of DNA. The CDR3 is made up of 12 amino acids. From germline, CDR1 is MNHEY and CDR2 SMNVEV (reference sequence). The CDR3 is CASTYRAGELFF.

The rearrangement joins TRBV9 to TRBJ2-6; there is no DNA to check the TCRdb D call of TRBD1. The CDR3 totals 14 residues. Germline V lookup: CDR1 SGDLS, CDR2 YYNGEE. The CDR3 region is CASTRGNGANVLTF.

The V call is TRBV5-1, the J call TRBJ1-4. The germline V gene encodes CDR1 SGHRS and CDR2 YFSETQ. This CDR3 has 15 residues. Here the CDR3 reads CASSFSWATNEKLFF.

The genes are TRBV29-1 and TRBJ2-1; without DNA, the TCRdb call of TRBD1 cannot be checked. The germline V gene encodes CDR1 SQVTM and CDR2 ANQGSEA. This CDR3 region has 15 residues. The CDR3 sequence: CSVGEFPGLGNEQFF.

The chain has TRBV7-6 and TRBJ2-5; TCRdb indicates TRBD1, and absent DNA this call remains unverified. The CDR3 covers 15 residues. CDR1 and CDR2 (germline): SGHVS, FNYEAQ. CDR3 loop: CASSISGGIQETQYF.

The V gene is TRBV19, the J gene TRBJ2-1; the D call from TCRdb, TRBD2, cannot be confirmed without DNA. Germline CDR1 and CDR2: LNHDA and SQIVND (reference sequence). The CDR3 is 16 amino acids. This CDR3 is CASSIPGLAVNNEQFF.

This chain uses TRBV5-6 with TRBJ2-7. Germline loops: CDR1 SGHDT, CDR2 YYEEEE. The CDR3 is 13 amino acids. The CDR3 sequence: CASNTGTLYEQYF.

The chain recombines TRBV12-3 or TRBV12-4 with TRBJ1-6. The length of the CDR3 is 11 residues. Here the CDR3 reads CASSGDTPLHF.

The gene calls are TRBV19 and TRBJ2-2; no DNA is available, so the TRBD1 call from TCRdb remains unchecked. The CDR3 covers 12 residues. Germline V gene lookup returns CDR1 LNHDA and CDR2 SQIVND (reference sequence). The chain's CDR3 is CASNQRPGELFF.

The genes are TRBV12-3 or TRBV12-4 and TRBJ1-2; TCRdb outputs TRBD1, but without DNA this stays unchecked. The CDR3 extends over 15 amino acids. The CDR3 is CASSSAGTGLNGYTF.

The chain uses TRBV7-8 and TRBJ1-5; the D gene TCRdb calls, TRBD1, cannot be checked with no DNA. The germline V gene has CDR1 SGHVS and CDR2 FQNEAQ. The CDR3 runs 14 residues. CDR3 loop: CASNRDRGRQPQHF.

This sequence joins TRBV9 and TRBJ1-4. CDR1 and CDR2 from the germline V gene are SGDLS and YYNGEE. This CDR3 has 15 residues. The CDR3 reads CASSADPPPNEKLFF.

This chain connects TRBV25-1 to TRBJ1-4; TCRdb names TRBD1, which stays unverified in the absence of DNA. This CDR3 comprises 14 residues. In germline, CDR1 is MGHDK, CDR2 SYGVNS. The CDR3 loop reads CASSEVGRGGKLFF.

The chain links TRBV12-5 to TRBJ2-3. Germline CDR1 is LGHNT and CDR2 is FRNRAP. The CDR3 runs to 15 residues. The CDR3: CASGLGPASTDTQYF.

This chain connects TRBV27 to TRBJ2-7; the TCRdb D gene call, TRBD1, has no DNA to confirm it. Germline CDR1 and CDR2: MNHEY and SMNVEV (reference sequence). The CDR3 totals 17 residues. The chain's CDR3 is CASSRTRWGEGGYEQYF.

The chain uses TRBV15 and TRBJ1-4; without DNA, the TCRdb call of TRBD1 cannot be checked. Germline CDR1 reads LNHNV; CDR2 reads YYDKDF (reference sequence). The CDR3 totals 16 residues. The CDR3 spells CATSNSGTGLGEKLFF. Supplemented by reference TRBV15 and TRBJ1-4, the full variable domain reads DAMVIQNPRYQVTQFGKPVTLSCSQTLNHNVMYWYQQKSSQAPKLLFHYYDKDFNNEADTPDNFQSRRPNTSFCFLDIRSPGLGDTAMYLCATSNSGTGLGEKLFFGSGTQLSVL.

The rearrangement links TRBV3-1 to TRBJ1-2; with no DNA, the TCRdb D assignment of TRBD1 cannot be verified. Germline V gives CDR1 LGHDT, CDR2 YNNKEL (reference sequence). The CDR3 has 15 residues. This chain's CDR3 is CASSQDVRVNYGYTF.

This chain joins TRBV7-9 and TRBJ2-2; TCRdb returns TRBD2, unconfirmable since there is no DNA. This CDR3 spans 13 amino acids. Germline V CDR1 and CDR2: SEHNR, FQNEAQ (reference sequence). Here the CDR3 reads CASSPGASQELFF.

V usage is TRBV4-3 and J usage is TRBJ2-3; with no DNA, the TCRdb D assignment of TRBD1 cannot be verified. This CDR3 region has 16 residues. CDR1 is LGHNA and CDR2 is YSLEER in the germline V gene. The CDR3 protein is CASSPFRGAPLFAQYF.

J is TRBJ1-1 and V is TRBV11-1; TCRdb's D call, TRBD1, is unchecked because there is no DNA. The germline V gene encodes CDR1 SGHAT and CDR2 FQDESV (reference sequence). This CDR3 region has 19 residues. Here the CDR3 reads CASSPSGPSPGTTKTEAFF.

CDR3 in amino acids: CASSLLAGAVNYGYTF. V usage is TRBV7-8 and J usage is TRBJ1-2; TCRdb proposes TRBD1, but this gene call is untestable without DNA. CDR1 is SGHVS and CDR2 is FQNEAQ in the germline V gene. CDR3 length: 16 residues.

The CDR3 here is CASSQGGISGETQYF. The chain joins TRBV4-3 to TRBJ2-5; there is no DNA to check the TCRdb D call of TRBD1. CDR1 is LGHNA and CDR2 is YSLEER in the germline V gene. This CDR3 has 15 residues.

The chain is built from TRBV5-1 and TRBJ2-3; without DNA, the TCRdb call of TRBD2 cannot be checked. The CDR3 length is 15 residues. Germline values: CDR1 SGHRS, CDR2 YFSETQ. CDR3: CASTPLAGVKDTQYF.

V is TRBV12-3 or TRBV12-4 and J is TRBJ2-1; the D call of TRBD2 rests on TCRdb alone, since no DNA is present to check it. This CDR3 has 15 amino acids. The CDR3 protein is CASSWPGLGVNEQFF.

The chain carries TRBV4-3 and TRBJ2-6. This CDR3 is 17 amino acids long. CDR1 is LGHNA and CDR2 is YSLEER in the germline V gene. The CDR3 reads CASSQEILGSGANVLTF.

The chain is built from TRBV28 and TRBJ1-1. There are 15 residues in the CDR3. CDR1 and CDR2 from the germline V gene are MDHEN and SYDVKM. This CDR3 is CASSLHESRNTEAFF.